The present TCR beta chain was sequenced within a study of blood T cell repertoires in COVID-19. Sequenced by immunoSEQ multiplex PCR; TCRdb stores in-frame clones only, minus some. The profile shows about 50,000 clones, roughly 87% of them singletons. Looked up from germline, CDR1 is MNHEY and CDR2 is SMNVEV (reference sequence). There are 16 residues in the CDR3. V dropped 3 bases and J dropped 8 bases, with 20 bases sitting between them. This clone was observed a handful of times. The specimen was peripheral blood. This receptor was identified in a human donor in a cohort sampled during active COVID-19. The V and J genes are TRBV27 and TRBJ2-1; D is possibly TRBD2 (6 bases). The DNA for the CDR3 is TGTGCCAGCAGTTTCGACCCCTACGGGAGCGGCGATGAGCAGTTCTTC. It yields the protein CASSFDPYGSGDEQFF.